The source of this T cell receptor (beta chain) is a study of control samples from healthy donors and cancer patients (dated by TCRdb to 2020 to 2022). V is cut by 8 bases and J by 5 bases, and the space between the germline ends is 13 bases. Reading from cysteine to phenylalanine, the CDR3 counts 13 amino acids. The kept DNA is CDR3 alone, 39 bases in frame from the first base. CDR1 and CDR2, looked up from the germline V gene, are SNHLY and FYNNEI. A remark on this clone: Its recognized antigen is unknown. No base quality information exists; no much larger clone differs at one position.

The library was made by the immunoSEQ multiplex PCR assay. TCRdb carries this immuneACCESS record with in-frame sequences only. Its versions omit some clonotypes, under half of them owing to an unresolved V gene in the studies checked, with the rest unexplained. In this sample the table shows over 65,000 clones, roughly 89% of which occur a single time. The top ten constitute about 9.5% of the sample. The V and J segments used are TRBV2 and TRBJ1-5; the D gene is possibly TRBD1, with 5 bases matching. Input material: PBMCs. The clonotype comes from a woman aged 45 to 65 with colorectal cancer. The bases are TGTGCCAGCGACAGCTCGGGGGATCAGCCCCAGCATTTT. This yields the protein CASDSSGDQPQHF. The reference TRBV2 and TRBJ1-5 proteins fill in what lies around the CDR3, so the full variable domain reads EPEVTQTPSHQVTQMGQEVILRCVPISNHLYFYWYRQILGQKVEFLVSFYNNEISEKSEIFDDQFSVERPDGSNFTLKIRSTKLEDSAMYFCASDSSGDQPQHFGDGTRLSIL.